This T cell receptor (beta chain) was captured in a study of circulating and synovial CD4+ cells in juvenile arthritis. CDR1 is SGHRS and CDR2 is YFSETQ in the germline V gene. Trimming stripped 3 bases from V and 8 bases from J, with 14 bases between. The CDR3 has 13 amino acids. Using immunoSEQ multiplex PCR, the repertoire was profiled, and TCRdb retains in-frame clones only, with some absent. The table shows over 13,000 clones, with 75% to 90% occurring only once. Material for sequencing was CD4+ T cells from synovial fluid. The receptor was derived from a human patient with juvenile idiopathic arthritis. Some clones in this sample may be carry-over from other donors' samples. The chain combines TRBV5-1 with TRBJ1-2; D uncertain. The CDR3 spells CASSYSSDWGYTF. The CDR3 DNA reads TGCGCCAGCAGCTATTCATCCGACTGGGGCTACACCTTC. Variable domain in full (rest from reference TRBV5-1 and TRBJ1-2): KAGVTQTPRYLIKTRGQQVTLSCSPISGHRSVSWYQQTPGQGLQFLFEYFSETQRNKGNFPGRFSGRQFSNSRSEMNVSTLELGDSALYLCASSYSSDWGYTFGSGTRLTVV.